What follows are 29 T cell receptor beta chains derived from one specimen sequenced in a study of CD8 T cells in Susac syndrome. The RNA, roughly 0.45 to 1 ug, was put through reverse transcription using random hexamers. TCRdb fed the immunoSEQ multiplex PCR reads into MiXCR, producing one record per CDR3 protein. In the table there are about 80,000 distinct CDR3 sequences, 85% to 95% of which are singletons. Sequencing was carried out using CD8+ T cells from PBMCs. The receptors derive from a human donor in good health.

This clonotype was counted a few times. CDR3 sequence reads: CSVLHLRGGLDTEAFF. The CDR3 DNA reads as TGCAGCGTCCTACACCTCAGGGGGGGATTGGACACTGAAGCTTTCTTT. The chain recombines TRBV29-1 with TRBJ1-1, with TRBD1 matching over 7 bases. Germline CDR1 is SQVTM and CDR2 is ANQGSEA. CDR3 length: 16 residues. After removal of 6 bases from V and 3 bases from J, the junction contained 16 bases not matched to a gene.

The J gene is TRBJ2-7, the V gene TRBV10-3, with 10 bases aligning to TRBD1. Germline V gene data show CDR1 as ENHRY and CDR2 as SYGVKD. V gave up 7 bases and J gave up 4 bases; unmatched junction bases: 4. This CDR3 has 13 residues. The CDR3 DNA reads as TGTGCCATCAACCGGGACAGGGGTTACGAGCAGTACTTC. It codes for CAINRDRGYEQYF.

The chain recombines TRBV27 with TRBJ1-6; D is undetermined. Trimming took 6 bases from V and 7 from J, leaving 13 bases between them. CDR3 size: 14 residues. CDR1 is MNHEY, CDR2 SMNVEV, per germline (reference sequence). CDR3 sequence (DNA): TGTGCCAGCAGCTGGGCAGCCGGAAATTCACCCCTCCACTTT. Amino acid sequence: CASSWAAGNSPLHF.

The chain's CDR3 is CASSVDRPTYNEQFF. CDR3 DNA: TGTGCCAGCAGCGTAGACAGGCCAACCTACAATGAGCAGTTCTTC. The V call is TRBV9, the J call TRBJ2-1; a possible D gene is TRBD1 (5 bases). This CDR3 is 15 amino acids long. The germline CDR1 and CDR2 sequences are SGDLS and YYNGEE. The germline V and J ends were trimmed by 0 bases and 2 bases, with 9 bases remaining between them.

The rearrangement uses TRBV7-8 and TRBJ2-7; 11 bases align to TRBD2. This CDR3 has 16 residues. Germline V gene lookup returns CDR1 SGHVS and CDR2 FQNEAQ. J was trimmed by 3 bases and V by 5 bases; bases with no gene match: 9. The CDR3: CASSHPTGTSGYEQYF. The CDR3, as DNA: TGTGCCAGCAGCCATCCAACCGGGACTAGCGGCTACGAGCAGTACTTC.

The chain is built from TRBV3-1 and TRBJ2-2; D not certain. V dropped 7 bases and J dropped 7 bases, with 10 bases sitting between them. This CDR3 comprises 12 residues. CDR1 is LGHDT and CDR2 is YNNKEL in the germline V gene (reference sequence). The chain's CDR3 is CASMEGIGELFF. In DNA form, the CDR3 reads TGTGCCAGCATGGAAGGGATCGGGGAGCTGTTTTTT.

The rearrangement uses TRBV15 and TRBJ1-1, with unresolved D. Trimming stripped 0 bases from V and 1 base from J, with 9 bases between. The CDR3 spans 15 residues. The V gene's germline CDR1 is LNHNV and CDR2 YYDKDF (reference sequence). The CDR3 coding sequence is TGTGCCACCAGCAGAGAGCCGTTACAGAACACTGAAGCTTTCTTT. Translated: CATSREPLQNTEAFF.

This chain joins TRBV6-5 and TRBJ2-1; D ambiguous. In germline, CDR1 is MNHEY, CDR2 SVGAGI. Trimming stripped 0 bases from V and 8 bases from J, with 5 bases between. The CDR3 has 12 amino acids. CDR3 protein: CASSYSWDEQFF. The DNA for the CDR3 is TGTGCCAGCAGTTACTCGTGGGATGAGCAGTTCTTC.

The rearrangement links TRBV27 to TRBJ2-7; D may match TRBD1 or TRBD2 (7 bases each). The germline gives CDR1 MNHEY, CDR2 SMNVEV (reference sequence). Trimming pared 9 bases from V and 5 bases from J, leaving 23 bases between. The CDR3 is 15 residues long. The CDR3 coding sequence is TGTGCCAGTCGCGAGGCGGGGGTCAGGGGGGACGAGCAGTACTTC. It yields the protein CASREAGVRGDEQYF.

The chain recombines TRBV6-1 with TRBJ1-1; D is uncertain. V was shortened by 5 bases and J by 0 bases, with 16 bases between the two germline ends. CDR3 size: 16 residues. CDR1 and CDR2 from the germline V gene are MNHNS and SASEGT. DNA of the CDR3: TGTGCCAGCAGTCCTTGGGTTGCCAACATGAACACTGAAGCTTTCTTT. It codes for CASSPWVANMNTEAFF.

This rearrangement joins TRBV20-1 to TRBJ2-6, with D maybe TRBD2 (6 bases). The CDR3 has 18 amino acids. Germline V gene sequence: CDR1 DFQATT, CDR2 SNEGSKA (reference sequence). Trimming pared 0 bases from V and 1 base from J, leaving 16 bases between. The CDR3 DNA reads TGCAGTGCTAGAGATCTGGAGAAAGGAGGGTCTGGGGCCAACGTCCTGACTTTC. Its protein product is CSARDLEKGGSGANVLTF.

The CDR3 loop reads CASSLPGGPYNEQFF. CDR3 nucleotides: TGTGCCAGCAGCTTGCCGGGGGGGCCCTACAATGAGCAGTTCTTC. The gene calls are TRBV7-9 and TRBJ2-1, with 8 bases matching TRBD2. The CDR3 totals 15 residues. The V gene end was trimmed by 3 bases and the J gene end by 2 bases; junction bases not matched to a gene: 3. Germline V lookup: CDR1 SEHNR, CDR2 FQNEAQ (reference sequence).

The chain employs TRBV3-1 and TRBJ1-2, with D unclear. This CDR3 has 13 residues. CDR1 and CDR2 from the germline V gene are LGHDT and YNNKEL (reference sequence). V was shortened by 4 bases and J by 3 bases, with 9 bases between the two germline ends. As DNA, the CDR3 is TGTGCCAGCAGCCTCGTCTCCTACTATGGCTACACCTTC. It encodes CASSLVSYYGYTF.

The CDR3 reads CATSDSTRTGHNEQFF. CDR3 coding DNA: TGTGCCACCAGTGATTCAACACGGACAGGGCACAATGAGCAGTTCTTC. V is TRBV24-1 and J is TRBJ2-1; TRBD1 matches at 8 bases. Trimming at V came to 2 bases and at J to 5 bases, leaving 7 bases not matched to a gene. Germline V gene sequence: CDR1 KGHDR, CDR2 SFDVKD. This CDR3 region has 16 residues.

The chain couples TRBV27 to TRBJ2-1; 12 positions agree with TRBD2. The germline gives CDR1 MNHEY, CDR2 SMNVEV (reference sequence). The CDR3 has 15 residues. The J segment lost 6 bases and the V segment lost 5 bases, leaving 5 bases of the junction unmatched. This CDR3 reads CASSETSGGFNEQFF. CDR3 nucleotides: TGTGCCAGCAGTGAGACTAGCGGGGGCTTCAATGAGCAGTTCTTC.

The J gene is TRBJ1-5, the V gene TRBV19; 9 positions agree with TRBD1. The CDR3 is 14 residues long. CDR1 is LNHDA and CDR2 is SQIVND in the germline V gene (reference sequence). The trim removed 4 bases at V and 10 bases at J, leaving 8 bases unmatched. CDR3 protein: CASSRQGEIDPQHF. CDR3 DNA sequence: TGTGCCAGTAGTAGACAGGGGGAGATTGATCCCCAGCATTTT.

The J gene is TRBJ2-7, the V gene TRBV27; the D gene is possibly TRBD1 (6 bases). The CDR3 has 15 residues. Between the trimmed V and J ends, which lost 6 bases and 0 bases, there was a span of 15 bases. The V gene's germline CDR1 is MNHEY and CDR2 SMNVEV (reference sequence). CDR3 loop: CASRKGQGYSYEQYV. The CDR3 DNA reads as TGTGCCAGCAGAAAGGGGCAGGGGTACTCCTACGAGCAGTACGTC.

Here the CDR3 reads CASSQVSRGVGSYNSPLHF. In DNA form, the CDR3 reads TGCGCCAGCAGCCAAGTCTCAAGGGGTGTAGGCTCCTATAATTCACCCCTCCACTTT. The V gene is TRBV4-1, the J gene TRBJ1-6; perhaps TRBD1 as D (5 bases). V was clipped by 1 base and J by 0 bases, with 16 bases between them. Per the germline V gene, CDR1 is MGHRA and CDR2 is YSYEKL. The CDR3 sequence is 19 residues long.

The V gene is TRBV19, the J gene TRBJ2-1, with TRBD2 matching 9 bases. This CDR3 region has 20 residues. Germline-derived CDR1 and CDR2 are LNHDA and SQIVND (reference sequence). J gave up 0 bases and V 4 bases, and 16 bases lay outside the gene matches. The chain's CDR3 is CASSRRSEGSGSFSYNEQFF. Written as DNA, the CDR3 is TGTGCCAGTAGTAGACGTTCAGAGGGTAGCGGGAGTTTCTCCTACAATGAGCAGTTCTTC.

The V and J genes are TRBV29-1 and TRBJ1-5; TRBD1 is a possible D gene (5 bases). The CDR3 sequence is 13 residues long. Trimming took 5 bases from V and 1 from J, leaving 9 bases between them. Germline V CDR1 and CDR2: SQVTM, ANQGSEA. The CDR3 loop is CSVRGASNQPQHF. CDR3 sequence (DNA): TGCAGCGTTAGAGGGGCCAGCAATCAGCCCCAGCATTTT.

This clonotype was seen once. The chain carries TRBV19 and TRBJ1-5; 7 nucleotides match TRBD1. The CDR3 is made up of 17 amino acids. V lost 3 bases, J lost 1 base, and 9 bases stayed unmatched. Germline loops: CDR1 LNHDA, CDR2 SQIVND (reference sequence). CDR3 sequence (DNA): TGTGCCAGTAGTATTTGGCGGACAGGAGTAAGCAATCAGCCCCAGCATTTT. It encodes CASSIWRTGVSNQPQHF.

The CDR3 region is CASSTGIYGYTF. DNA of the CDR3: TGTGCCAGCAGCACAGGGATCTATGGCTACACCTTC. This rearrangement joins TRBV14 to TRBJ1-2; perhaps TRBD1 as D (6 bases). This CDR3 has 12 amino acids. The V end was cut by 5 bases, the J end by 4 bases, with 8 bases between. Germline V gives CDR1 SGHDN, CDR2 FVKESK.

This chain uses TRBV5-6 with TRBJ2-1, with 7 bases lining up with TRBD1. The CDR3 loop spans 14 amino acids. Per the germline V gene, CDR1 is SGHDT and CDR2 is YYEEEE. V shed 3 bases, J shed 7 bases, and the junction held 7 bases outside the gene matches. CDR3 DNA: TGTGCCAGCAGCTCGATTCGGGACAGAAATGAGCAGTTCTTC. Its protein is CASSSIRDRNEQFF. Together with reference TRBV5-6 and TRBJ2-1, the CDR3 gives the full variable domain: DAGVTQSPTHLIKTRGQQVTLRCSPKSGHDTVSWYQQALGQGPQFIFQYYEEEERQRGNFPDRFSGHQFPNYSSELNVNALLLGDSALYLCASSSIRDRNEQFFGPGTRLTVL.

CDR3 bases: TGTGCCAGCAGCTCACAGGGGAGGGTAGCCAAAAACATTCAGTACTTC. Protein: CASSSQGRVAKNIQYF. The genes are TRBV13 and TRBJ2-4; D is possibly TRBD1 or TRBD2 (7 bases each). This CDR3 comprises 16 residues. V shed 4 bases and J shed 0 bases, with 13 bases lying between them. Germline CDR1 and CDR2: PRHDT and FYEKMQ (reference sequence).

The rearrangement joins TRBV13 to TRBJ2-7, with 8 bases that match TRBD2. Trimming removed 5 bases from V and 5 bases from J; junction bases left unmatched: 11. Germline V lookup: CDR1 PRHDT, CDR2 FYEKMQ (reference sequence). The CDR3 is made up of 15 amino acids. CDR3 sequence: CASSASGTSRHEQYF. CDR3 nucleotide sequence: TGTGCCAGCAGCGCCTCCGGGACTAGTCGCCACGAGCAGTACTTC.

The chain joins TRBV12-3 or TRBV12-4 to TRBJ1-2; D is undetermined. The CDR3 consists of 17 residues. Trimming removed 3 bases from V and 8 bases from J, with 25 bases in between. CDR3 bases: TGTGCCAGCAGTTTTTCCCCCCCCCTAAATCTGGATTCGGGCTACACCTTC. Protein: CASSFSPPLNLDSGYTF.

The rearrangement uses TRBV7-8 and TRBJ1-3, with D unresolved. Germline V gives CDR1 SGHVS, CDR2 FQNEAQ. The CDR3 has 15 residues. The germline V and J ends were trimmed by 5 bases and 5 bases, with 16 bases remaining between them. CDR3 in DNA: TGTGCCAGCAGCGTGTATCGGGAAGTTAGAAACACCATATATTTT. This translates into CASSVYREVRNTIYF.

This chain links TRBV6-2 or TRBV6-3 with TRBJ2-1; 8 bases are shared with TRBD1. The ends lost 6 bases at V and 13 bases at J; junction bases unmatched: 5. Germline CDR1 reads MNHEY; CDR2 reads SVGEGT. The CDR3 is made up of 11 amino acids. In DNA form, the CDR3 reads TGTGCCAGCAGCTCGCCAGGGGGCCAGTTCTTC. Amino acid sequence: CASSSPGGQFF.

This clonotype was detected once. J is TRBJ1-5 and V is TRBV27; D call uncertain. Germline-derived CDR1 and CDR2 are MNHEY and SMNVEV (reference sequence). CDR3 length: 13 amino acids. The V end was cut by 6 bases, the J end by 6 bases, with 12 bases between. CDR3 bases: TGTGCCAGCAGCCCCTTCACCCCTCAGCCCCAGCATTTT. Amino acids: CASSPFTPQPQHF.